This T cell receptor (beta chain) originates from a study of T cell clonality in common variable immunodeficiency. Study results and limitations: CVID subjects showed higher TCRbeta clonality than healthy controls. Fewer TCRbeta clones were shared among CVID subjects than controls.

Most patients and controls had Caucasian heritage. Heparinized whole blood, about 5 to 8.5 ml, came from each donor. CDR1 is SEHNR, CDR2 FQNEAQ, per germline (reference sequence). CDR3 length: 14 amino acids. Trimming cost V 5 bases and J 4 bases, with 12 bases left between them. The assay was immunoSEQ multiplex PCR, and TCRdb's table has in-frame clones only and misses some. The data show more than 35,000 clones, none appearing only once, with about 0.67% held by the ten largest. At least ten counts were recorded for this clone. The antigen remains undetermined. The CDR3 is cut off 3 residues early in the read; its end comes from the germline J gene.

Sequencing used peripheral blood mononuclear cells. This TCR was recovered from a person aged 18 to 75 in good health. This chain links TRBV7-9 with TRBJ1-3, with D perhaps matching TRBD1 (6 bases). The sequenced part of the CDR3 DNA is TGTGCCAGCAGCCGCAGACAGGCGGGAAACACC. Translation gives CASSRRQAGNT. The CDR3 in its entirety is CASSRRQAGNTIYF.